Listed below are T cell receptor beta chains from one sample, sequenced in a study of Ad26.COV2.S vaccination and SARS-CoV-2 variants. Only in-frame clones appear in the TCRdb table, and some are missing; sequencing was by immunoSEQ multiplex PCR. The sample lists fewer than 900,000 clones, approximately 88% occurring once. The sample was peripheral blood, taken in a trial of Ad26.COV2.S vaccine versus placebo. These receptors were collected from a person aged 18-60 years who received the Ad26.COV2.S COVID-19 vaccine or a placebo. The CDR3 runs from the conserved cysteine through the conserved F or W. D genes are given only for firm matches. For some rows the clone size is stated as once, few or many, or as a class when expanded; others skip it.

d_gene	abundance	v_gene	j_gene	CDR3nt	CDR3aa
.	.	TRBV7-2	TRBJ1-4	TGTGCCAGCAGCTTAGGTCGGGGCCCGACTAATGAAAAACTGTTTTTT	CASSLGRGPTNEKLFF
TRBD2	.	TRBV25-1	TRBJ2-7	TGTGCCAGCAGTCAAGATAGGACTAGCGGGATCACCGAGCAGTACTTC	CASSQDRTSGITEQYF
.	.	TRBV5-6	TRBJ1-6	TGTGCCAGCAGCCGGATGGGGGTTTCCTATAATTCACCCCTCCACTTT	CASSRMGVSYNSPLHF
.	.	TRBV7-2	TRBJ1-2	TGTGCCAGCAGCTTAGTTGGGGCGGGCTATGGCTACACCTTC	CASSLVGAGYGYTF
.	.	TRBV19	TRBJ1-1	TGTGCCAGTAGTATAGGGCCGGGGTGGGACACTGAAGCTTTCTTT	CASSIGPGWDTEAFF
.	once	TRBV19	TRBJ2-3	TGTGCCAGTAGTTTGGGACCGGGGACTCCCACAGATACGCAGTATTTT	CASSLGPGTPTDTQYF
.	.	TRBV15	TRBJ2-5	TGTGCCACCAGCAGAGTTGGCGGAGAGACCCAGTACTTC	CATSRVGGETQYF
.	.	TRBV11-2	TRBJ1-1	TGTGCCAGCAGCACCGCCGAGGGGACTGAAGCTTTCTTT	CASSTAEGTEAFF
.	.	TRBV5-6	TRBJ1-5	TGTGCCAGCAGCTTGGAAGGGCCCAATCAGCCCCAGCATTTT	CASSLEGPNQPQHF
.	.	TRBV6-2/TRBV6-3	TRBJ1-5	TGTGCCAGCAGTCCCCCAGGGAATTTTGGCAATCAGCCCCAGCATTTT	CASSPPGNFGNQPQHF
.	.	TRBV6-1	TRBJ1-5	TGTGCCAGCAGTGAAACACGGGGTGGGCAGCCCCAGCATTTT	CASSETRGGQPQHF